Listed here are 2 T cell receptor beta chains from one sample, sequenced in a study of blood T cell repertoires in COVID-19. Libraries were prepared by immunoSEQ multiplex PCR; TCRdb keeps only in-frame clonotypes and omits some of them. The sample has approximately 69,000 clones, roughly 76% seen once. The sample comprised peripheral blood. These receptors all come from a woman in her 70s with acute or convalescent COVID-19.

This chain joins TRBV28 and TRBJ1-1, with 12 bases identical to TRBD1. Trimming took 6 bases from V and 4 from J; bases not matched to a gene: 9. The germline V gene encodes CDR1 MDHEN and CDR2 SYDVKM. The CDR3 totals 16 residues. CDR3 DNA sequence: TGTGCCAGCAGCCTGGAGGGACAGGGGGCATTCACTGAAGCTTTCTTT. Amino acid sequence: CASSLEGQGAFTEAFF.

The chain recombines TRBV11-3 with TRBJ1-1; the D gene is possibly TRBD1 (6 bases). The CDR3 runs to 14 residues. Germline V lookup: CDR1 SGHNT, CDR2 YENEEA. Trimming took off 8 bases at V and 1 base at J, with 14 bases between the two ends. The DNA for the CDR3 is TGTGCCAGCGCCGCGGGGGGGCCGAACACTGAAGCTTTCTTT. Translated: CASAAGGPNTEAFF.